The source of this T cell receptor beta chain is a study of cytomegalovirus exposure and HLA in healthy donors. Study-level results: Rarity held for most TCR sequences, but there were some public TCRs that occurred in many donors. An analysis done earlier found most TCR beta V segments productive about 90% or about 30% of the time. Association of a missense DCLRE1C variant with TCR beta V- and J-gene trimming was reported in a later analysis.

The PCR made use of 60 Vbeta and 13 Jbeta primers. This table comes from immunoSEQ multiplex PCR, and its TCRdb copy is limited to in-frame clones, with some not included. The table has 150,000 to 200,000 clones, around 80% seen once; the top ten hold around 7%. Germline CDR1 and CDR2: SGHRS and YFSETQ. This CDR3 is 15 amino acids long. After removal of 3 bases from V and 5 bases from J, the junction contained 4 bases not matched to a gene. A word on this clone: Its antigen remains unknown.

This sequence originates from a woman aged 40 to 50 in good health and CMV-seropositive. The rearrangement joins TRBV5-1 to TRBJ2-2, with 10 bases fitting TRBD1. The sample comprised PBMCs. In nucleotides, the CDR3 is TGCGCCAGCAGCTGGGGGACAGGGGCAACCGGGGAGCTGTTTTTT. Its protein is CASSWGTGATGELFF.